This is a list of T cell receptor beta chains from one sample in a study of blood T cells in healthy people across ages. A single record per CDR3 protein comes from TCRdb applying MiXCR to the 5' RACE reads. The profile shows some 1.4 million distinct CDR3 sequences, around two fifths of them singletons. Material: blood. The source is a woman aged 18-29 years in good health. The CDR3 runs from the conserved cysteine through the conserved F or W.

CAGSQDPTGGDGYTF TRBJ1-2 TRBV3-1
CASSQDGASETQYF TRBJ2-5 TRBV4-1
CSVVGGTGGYGYTF TRBJ1-2 TRBV29-1
CASSQETGGYGYGYTF TRBJ1-2 TRBV4-1
CASSQTSNSYEQYF TRBJ2-7 TRBV3-1
CASSGNRGTSTDTQYF TRBJ2-3 TRBV5-1
CARSQGLARNTGELFF TRBJ2-2 TRBV5-8
CASTSSGLAGGGTYNEQFF TRBJ2-1 TRBV6-1
CASSLVQGFTDTQYF TRBJ2-3 TRBV27
CATSREHPSRTQYF TRBJ2-5 TRBV15
CSARAGTEANEQFF TRBJ2-1 TRBV20-1
CSAGTGKTYGYTF TRBJ1-2 TRBV29-1
CASSLGFSSYEQYF TRBJ2-7 TRBV11-2
CSVVTGRLSYEQYF TRBJ2-7 TRBV29-1
CASSQGGQGRRTDTQYF TRBJ2-3 TRBV3-1
CASSLDGYTYEQYF TRBJ2-7 TRBV7-8